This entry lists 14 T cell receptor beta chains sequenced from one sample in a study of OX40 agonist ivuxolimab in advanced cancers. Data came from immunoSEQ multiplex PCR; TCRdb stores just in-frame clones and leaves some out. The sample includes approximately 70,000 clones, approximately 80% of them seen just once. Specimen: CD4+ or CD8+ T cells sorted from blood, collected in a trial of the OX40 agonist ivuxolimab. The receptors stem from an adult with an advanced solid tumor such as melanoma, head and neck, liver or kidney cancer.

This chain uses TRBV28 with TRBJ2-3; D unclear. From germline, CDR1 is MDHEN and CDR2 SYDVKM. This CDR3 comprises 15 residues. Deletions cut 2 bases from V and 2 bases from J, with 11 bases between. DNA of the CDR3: TGTGCCAGCAGTTTAGGGTTCAAAAACACAGATACGCAGTATTTT. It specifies CASSLGFKNTDTQYF.

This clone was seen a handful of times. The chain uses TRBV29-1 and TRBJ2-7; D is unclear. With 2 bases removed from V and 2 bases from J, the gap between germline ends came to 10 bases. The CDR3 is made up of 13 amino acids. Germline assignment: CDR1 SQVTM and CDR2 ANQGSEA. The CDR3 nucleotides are TGCAGCGTTGAAATTGGTAGGACCTACGAGCAGTACTTC. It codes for CSVEIGRTYEQYF.

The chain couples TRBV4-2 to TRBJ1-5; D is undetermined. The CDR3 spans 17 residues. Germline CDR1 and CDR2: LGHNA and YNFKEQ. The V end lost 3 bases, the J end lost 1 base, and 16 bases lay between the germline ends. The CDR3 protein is CASSQVPGKASNQPQHF. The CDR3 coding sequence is TGTGCCAGCAGCCAGGTCCCAGGAAAAGCCAGCAATCAGCCCCAGCATTTT.

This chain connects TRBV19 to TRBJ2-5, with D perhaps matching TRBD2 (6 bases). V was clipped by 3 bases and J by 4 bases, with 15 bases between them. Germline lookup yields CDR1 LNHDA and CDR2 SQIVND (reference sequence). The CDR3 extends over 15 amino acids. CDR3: CASSMARGSGETQYF. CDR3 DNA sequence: TGTGCCAGTAGTATGGCTCGGGGGTCGGGAGAGACCCAGTACTTC. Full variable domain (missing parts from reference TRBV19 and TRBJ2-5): DGGITQSPKYLFRKEGQNVTLSCEQNLNHDAMYWYRQDPGQGLRLIYYSQIVNDFQKGDIAEGYSVSREKKESFPLTVTSAQKNPTAFYLCASSMARGSGETQYFGPGTRLLVL.

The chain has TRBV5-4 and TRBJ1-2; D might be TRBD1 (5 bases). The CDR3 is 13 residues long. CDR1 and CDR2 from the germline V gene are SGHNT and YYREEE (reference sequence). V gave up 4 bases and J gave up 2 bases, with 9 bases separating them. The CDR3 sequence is CASSPTVNYGYTF. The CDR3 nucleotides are TGTGCCAGCAGCCCGACAGTGAACTATGGCTACACCTTC. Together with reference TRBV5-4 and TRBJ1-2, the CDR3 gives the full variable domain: ETGVTQSPTHLIKTRGQQVTLRCSSQSGHNTVSWYQQALGQGPQFIFQYYREEENGRGNFPPRFSGLQFPNYSSELNVNALELDDSALYLCASSPTVNYGYTFGSGTRLTVV.

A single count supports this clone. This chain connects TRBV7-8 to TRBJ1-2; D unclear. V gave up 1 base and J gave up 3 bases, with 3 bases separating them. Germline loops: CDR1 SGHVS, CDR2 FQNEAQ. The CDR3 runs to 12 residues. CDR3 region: CASSLEHYGYTF. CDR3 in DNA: TGTGCCAGCAGCTTAGAACACTATGGCTACACCTTC.

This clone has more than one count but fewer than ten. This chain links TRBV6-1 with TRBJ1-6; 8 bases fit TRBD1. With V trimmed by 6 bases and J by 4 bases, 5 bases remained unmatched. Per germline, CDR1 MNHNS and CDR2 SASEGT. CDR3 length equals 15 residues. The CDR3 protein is CASSLDRDYNSPLHF. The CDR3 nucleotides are TGTGCCAGCAGCCTGGACAGGGATTATAATTCACCCCTCCACTTT.

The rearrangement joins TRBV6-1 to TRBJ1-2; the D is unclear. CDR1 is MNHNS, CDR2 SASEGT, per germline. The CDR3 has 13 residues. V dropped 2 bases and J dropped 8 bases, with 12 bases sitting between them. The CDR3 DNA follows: TGTGCCAGCAGTGAATACCCCACGGGGGGCTACACCTTC. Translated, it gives CASSEYPTGGYTF.

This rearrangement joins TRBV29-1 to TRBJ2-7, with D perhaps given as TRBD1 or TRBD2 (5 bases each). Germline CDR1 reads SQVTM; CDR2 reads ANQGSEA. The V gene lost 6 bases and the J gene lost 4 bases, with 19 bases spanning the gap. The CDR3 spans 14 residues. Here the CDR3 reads CSVDVKGRLYEQYF. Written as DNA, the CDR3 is TGCAGCGTCGACGTTAAGGGACGCCTGTACGAGCAGTACTTC.

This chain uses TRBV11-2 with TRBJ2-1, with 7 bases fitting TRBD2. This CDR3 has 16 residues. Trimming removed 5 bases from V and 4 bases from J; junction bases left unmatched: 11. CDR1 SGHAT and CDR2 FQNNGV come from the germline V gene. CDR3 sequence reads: CASSMGGTGGYNEQFF. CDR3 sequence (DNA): TGTGCCAGCAGCATGGGCGGGACGGGGGGATACAATGAGCAGTTCTTC.

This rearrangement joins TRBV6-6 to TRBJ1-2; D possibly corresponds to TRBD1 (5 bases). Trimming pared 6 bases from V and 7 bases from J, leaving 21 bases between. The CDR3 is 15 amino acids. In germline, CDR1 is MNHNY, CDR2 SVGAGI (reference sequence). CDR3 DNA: TGTGCCAGCAGCCCCGGGACTCTATCTATGTCTGGCTACACCTTC. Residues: CASSPGTLSMSGYTF.

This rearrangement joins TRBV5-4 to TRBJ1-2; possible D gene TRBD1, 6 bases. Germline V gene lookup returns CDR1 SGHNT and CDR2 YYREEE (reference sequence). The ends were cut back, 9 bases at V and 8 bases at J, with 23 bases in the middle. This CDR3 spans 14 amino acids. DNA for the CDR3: TGTGCCACCGAAACCCCAAGGAGGGGGAGAGGCTACACCTTC. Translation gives CATETPRRGRGYTF.

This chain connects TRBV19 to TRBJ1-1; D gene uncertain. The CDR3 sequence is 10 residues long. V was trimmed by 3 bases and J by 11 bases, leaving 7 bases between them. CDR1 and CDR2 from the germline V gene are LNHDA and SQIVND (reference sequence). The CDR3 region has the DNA TGTGCCAGTAGTATCGGTAACGCTTTCTTT. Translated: CASSIGNAFF.

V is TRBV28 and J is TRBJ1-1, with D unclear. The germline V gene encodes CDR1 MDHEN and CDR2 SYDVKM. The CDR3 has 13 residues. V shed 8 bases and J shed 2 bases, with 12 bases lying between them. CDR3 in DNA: TGTGCCAGCTGGGTAGGAAAAAACACTGAAGCTTTCTTT. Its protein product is CASWVGKNTEAFF.